The clone carrying this TCR beta chain has a handful of counts. Its matching antigen is unknown. TCRdb re-analysed the RT-PCR reads in MiXCR, keeping a single row per CDR3 protein. Of hundreds of thousands of distinct CDR3 sequences listed, about a sixth are singletons. The sample is drawn from a study of response to subunit inactivated influenza vaccine. Overall study results and limits: Authors proposed each seasonal influenza vaccination draws in few new T cells.

The CDR3 runs to 16 residues. Germline loops: CDR1 SGHRS, CDR2 YFSETQ. With V trimmed by 3 bases and J by 4 bases, 6 bases remained unmatched. This TCR was recovered from a man aged 45-65 years who received an inactivated influenza vaccine. This material consisted of PBMCs from blood, taken roughly 12 days after vaccination. V usage is TRBV5-1 and J usage is TRBJ2-7; the match to TRBD2 covers 14 bases. The CDR3 is CASSSGLAGGLYEQYF. The CDR3 DNA is TGCGCCAGCAGCTCTGGACTAGCGGGAGGTTTATACGAGCAGTACTTC.